The 3 T cell receptor beta chains below come from one sample, sequenced in a study of shared clonotypes between healthy human individuals. Naive CD8 populations comprised CD45RO-negative cells positively selected for CCR7, excluding terminally differentiated effector memory CD45RA+ cells. The protocol was immunoSEQ multiplex PCR, while the TCRdb copy is restricted to in-frame clones and leaves out a portion. Here the sample spans about 2 million clones, over 85% being singletons. What was sequenced was naive CD8+ T cells sorted from blood. These receptors were obtained from a young man in good health.

Regarding this clone: The sample contains more than one DNA sequence encoding this CDR3. This chain links TRBV20-1 with TRBJ2-5; D is undetermined. Germline lookup yields CDR1 DFQATT and CDR2 SNEGSKA (reference sequence). The V and J ends lost 3 bases and 5 bases respectively, with 1 base between them. The CDR3 loop spans 9 amino acids. The CDR3 region is CSARETQYF. In DNA, the CDR3 is TGCAGTGCTAGGGAGACCCAGTACTTC.

The chain recombines TRBV4-1 with TRBJ2-7; 12 nucleotides line up with TRBD2. Germline CDR1 MGHRA, CDR2 YSYEKL. The CDR3 runs to 18 residues. With V trimmed by 0 bases and J by 0 bases, 6 bases remained unmatched. CDR3 in DNA: TGCGCCAGCAGCCAAGAAGGTACTAGCGGGGGGAGCTCCTACGAGCAGTACTTC. Its protein product is CASSQEGTSGGSSYEQYF.

The chain links TRBV4-1 to TRBJ2-3; 12 bases match TRBD2. J gave up 0 bases and V 1 base, and 5 bases lay outside the gene matches. This CDR3 region has 18 residues. Germline CDR1 MGHRA, CDR2 YSYEKL. The CDR3 region has the DNA TGCGCCAGCAGCCAAGGACTAGCGGGGGCCCTTAGCACAGATACGCAGTATTTT. This sequence encodes CASSQGLAGALSTDTQYF.